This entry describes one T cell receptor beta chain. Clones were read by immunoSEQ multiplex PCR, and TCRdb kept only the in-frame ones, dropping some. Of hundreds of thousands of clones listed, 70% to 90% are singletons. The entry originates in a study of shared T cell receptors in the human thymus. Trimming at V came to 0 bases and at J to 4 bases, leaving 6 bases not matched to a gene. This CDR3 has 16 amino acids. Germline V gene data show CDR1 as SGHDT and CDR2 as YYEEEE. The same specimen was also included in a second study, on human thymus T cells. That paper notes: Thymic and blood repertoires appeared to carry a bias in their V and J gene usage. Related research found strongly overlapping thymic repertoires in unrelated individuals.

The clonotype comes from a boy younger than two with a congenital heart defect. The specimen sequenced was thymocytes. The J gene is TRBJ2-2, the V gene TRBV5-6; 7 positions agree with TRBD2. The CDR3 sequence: CASSLGAGVTTGELFF. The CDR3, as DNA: TGTGCCAGCAGCTTGGGGGCGGGAGTCACCACCGGGGAGCTGTTTTTT. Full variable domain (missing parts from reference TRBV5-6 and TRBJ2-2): DAGVTQSPTHLIKTRGQQVTLRCSPKSGHDTVSWYQQALGQGPQFIFQYYEEEERQRGNFPDRFSGHQFPNYSSELNVNALLLGDSALYLCASSLGAGVTTGELFFGEGSRLTVL.